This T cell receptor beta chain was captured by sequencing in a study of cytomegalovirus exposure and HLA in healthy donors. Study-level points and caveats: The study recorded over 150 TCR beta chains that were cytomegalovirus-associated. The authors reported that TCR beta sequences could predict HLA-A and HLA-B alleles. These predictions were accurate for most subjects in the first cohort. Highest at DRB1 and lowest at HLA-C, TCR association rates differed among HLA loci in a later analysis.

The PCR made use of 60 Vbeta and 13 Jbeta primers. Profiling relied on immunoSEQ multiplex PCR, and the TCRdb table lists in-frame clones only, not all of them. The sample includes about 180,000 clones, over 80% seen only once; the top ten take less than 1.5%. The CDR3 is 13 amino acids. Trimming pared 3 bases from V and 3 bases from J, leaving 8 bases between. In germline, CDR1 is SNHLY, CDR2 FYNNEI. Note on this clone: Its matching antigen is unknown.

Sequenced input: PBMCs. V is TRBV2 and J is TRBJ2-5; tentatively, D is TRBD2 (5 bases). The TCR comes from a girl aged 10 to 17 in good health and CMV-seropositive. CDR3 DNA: TGTGCCAGCAGTGATCTAGCAGAAGAGACCCAGTACTTC. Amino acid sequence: CASSDLAEETQYF.